The rows below give T cell receptor beta chains drawn from one sample of a study of OX40 agonist ivuxolimab in advanced cancers. Only in-frame clones appear in the TCRdb table, and some are missing; sequencing was by immunoSEQ multiplex PCR. Seen here are tens of thousands of clones, about four fifths observed once, and the top ten hold roughly an eighth. Sequenced material: CD4+ or CD8+ T cells sorted from blood, taken in a trial of the OX40 agonist ivuxolimab. The receptor source for this set is an adult with an advanced solid tumor such as melanoma, head and neck, liver or kidney cancer. Both conserved end residues are part of each CDR3. D genes are given only for firm matches.

j_call,d_call,v_call,cdr3_aa,cdr3_nt
TRBJ2-5,-,TRBV19,CASSTRRYQETQYF,TGTGCCAGTAGTACCCGACGGTACCAAGAGACCCAGTACTTC
TRBJ2-1,-,TRBV6-6,CASSYSVARDEQFF,TGTGCCAGCAGTTACTCGGTCGCCCGGGATGAGCAGTTCTTC
TRBJ2-2,TRBD2,TRBV5-1,CASSSGGDGLSGELFF,TGCGCCAGCAGCTCCGGGGGGGACGGGCTTTCTGGGGAGCTGTTTTTT
TRBJ1-1,-,TRBV5-1,CASSPRGNTEAFF,TGCGCCAGCAGCCCCAGGGGGAACACTGAAGCTTTCTTT
TRBJ1-2,-,TRBV7-9,CASSLDYPGGDYGYTF,TGTGCCAGCAGCTTAGATTACCCCGGGGGCGACTATGGCTACACCTTC
TRBJ1-4,-,TRBV6-5,CASTRTPFGEKLFF,TGTGCCAGCACCCGGACACCTTTCGGGGAAAAACTGTTTTTT
TRBJ1-3,-,TRBV7-8,CASTQIGAPGDTIYF,TGTGCCAGCACCCAAATAGGGGCCCCTGGGGACACCATATATTTT
TRBJ2-5,-,TRBV5-4,CASSPWESQETQYF,TGTGCCAGCAGCCCCTGGGAGAGTCAAGAGACCCAGTACTTC
TRBJ1-2,-,TRBV4-1,CASSQKQENYGYTF,TGCGCCAGCAGCCAGAAACAGGAGAACTATGGCTACACCTTC
TRBJ2-1,TRBD1,TRBV7-8,CASSLGTGVNEQFF,TGTGCCAGCAGCTTAGGGACAGGGGTCAATGAGCAGTTCTTC
TRBJ2-1,TRBD1,TRBV30,CAWARGRGEQFF,TGTGCCTGGGCCAGGGGGCGCGGTGAGCAGTTCTTC
TRBJ1-5,TRBD1,TRBV30,CAWISQEGQNNQPQHF,TGTGCCTGGATTTCCCAGGAGGGACAGAACAATCAGCCCCAGCATTTT
TRBJ1-2,-,TRBV15,CATSSDRAPTYGYTF,TGTGCCACCAGCAGCGATAGGGCACCGACCTATGGCTACACCTTC
TRBJ2-3,-,TRBV5-1,CASSLRVNGADTQYF,TGCGCCAGCAGCTTGAGGGTGAATGGGGCAGATACGCAGTATTTT